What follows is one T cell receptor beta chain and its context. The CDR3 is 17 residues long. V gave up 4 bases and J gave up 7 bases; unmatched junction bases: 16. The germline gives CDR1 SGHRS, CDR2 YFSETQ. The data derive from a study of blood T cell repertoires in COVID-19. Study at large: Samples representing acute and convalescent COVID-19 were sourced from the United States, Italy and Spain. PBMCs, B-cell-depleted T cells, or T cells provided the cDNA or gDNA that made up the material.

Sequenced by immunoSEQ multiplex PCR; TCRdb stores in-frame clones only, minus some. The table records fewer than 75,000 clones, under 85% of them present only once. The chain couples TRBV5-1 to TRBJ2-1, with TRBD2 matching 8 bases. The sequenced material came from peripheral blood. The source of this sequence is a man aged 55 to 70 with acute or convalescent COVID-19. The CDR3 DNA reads TGCGCCAGCAGCCCCCCCGGGAGGGGCCTGGGCACAAATGAGCAGTTCTTC. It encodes CASSPPGRGLGTNEQFF.